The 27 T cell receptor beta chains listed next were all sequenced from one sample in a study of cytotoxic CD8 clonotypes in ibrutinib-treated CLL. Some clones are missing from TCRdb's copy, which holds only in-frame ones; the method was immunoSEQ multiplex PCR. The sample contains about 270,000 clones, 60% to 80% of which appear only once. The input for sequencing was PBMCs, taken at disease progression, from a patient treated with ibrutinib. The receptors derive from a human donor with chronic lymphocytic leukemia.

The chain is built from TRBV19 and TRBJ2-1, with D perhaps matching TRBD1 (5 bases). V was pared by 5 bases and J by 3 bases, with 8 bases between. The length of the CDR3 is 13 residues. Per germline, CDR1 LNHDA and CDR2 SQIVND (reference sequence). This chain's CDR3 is CASSLTDYNEQFF. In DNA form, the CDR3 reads TGTGCCAGTAGTTTGACAGACTACAATGAGCAGTTCTTC. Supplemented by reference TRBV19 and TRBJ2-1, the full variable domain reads DGGITQSPKYLFRKEGQNVTLSCEQNLNHDAMYWYRQDPGQGLRLIYYSQIVNDFQKGDIAEGYSVSREKKESFPLTVTSAQKNPTAFYLCASSLTDYNEQFFGPGTRLTVL.

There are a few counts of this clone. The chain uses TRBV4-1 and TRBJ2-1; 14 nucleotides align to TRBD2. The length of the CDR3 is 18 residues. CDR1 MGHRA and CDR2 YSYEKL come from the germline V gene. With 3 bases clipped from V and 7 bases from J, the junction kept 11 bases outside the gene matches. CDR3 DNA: TGCGCCAGCAGCCAGAGGATTTTAGGACTAGCGGGAGGTAATGAGCAGTTCTTC. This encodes CASSQRILGLAGGNEQFF.

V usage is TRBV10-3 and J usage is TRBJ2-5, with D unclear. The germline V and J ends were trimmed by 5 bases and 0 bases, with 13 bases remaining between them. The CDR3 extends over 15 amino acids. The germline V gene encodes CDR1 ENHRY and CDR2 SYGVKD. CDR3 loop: CAISTHWSDQETQYF. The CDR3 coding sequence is TGTGCCATCAGTACCCACTGGTCAGACCAAGAGACCCAGTACTTC.

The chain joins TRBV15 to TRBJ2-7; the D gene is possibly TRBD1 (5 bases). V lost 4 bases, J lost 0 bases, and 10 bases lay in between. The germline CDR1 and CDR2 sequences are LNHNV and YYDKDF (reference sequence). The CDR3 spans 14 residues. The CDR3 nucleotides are TGTGCCACCAGCACACCACAGGTCTCCTACGAGCAGTACTTC. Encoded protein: CATSTPQVSYEQYF. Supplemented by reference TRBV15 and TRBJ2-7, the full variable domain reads DAMVIQNPRYQVTQFGKPVTLSCSQTLNHNVMYWYQQKSSQAPKLLFHYYDKDFNNEADTPDNFQSRRPNTSFCFLDIRSPGLGDTAMYLCATSTPQVSYEQYFGPGTRLTVT.

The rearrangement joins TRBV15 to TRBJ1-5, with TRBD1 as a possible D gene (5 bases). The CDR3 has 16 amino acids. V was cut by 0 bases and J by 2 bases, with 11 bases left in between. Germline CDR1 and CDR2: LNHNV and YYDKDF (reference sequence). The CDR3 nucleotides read TGTGCCACCAGCAGAGATTGGGGCGCCGGCAATCAGCCCCAGCATTTT. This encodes CATSRDWGAGNQPQHF.

The CDR3 reads CATRFGQNYGYTF. Here the CDR3 DNA reads TGTGCCACCCGTTTCGGACAAAACTATGGCTACACCTTC. The chain uses TRBV6-6 and TRBJ1-2; weak D call: TRBD1 (5 bases). Germline lookup yields CDR1 MNHNY and CDR2 SVGAGI (reference sequence). Trimming took 10 bases from V and 2 from J, leaving 14 bases between them. This CDR3 region has 13 residues.

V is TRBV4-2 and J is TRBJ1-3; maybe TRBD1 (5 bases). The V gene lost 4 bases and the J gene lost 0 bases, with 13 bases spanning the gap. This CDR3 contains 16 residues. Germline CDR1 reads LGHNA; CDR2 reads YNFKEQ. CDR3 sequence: CASSRGGPHSGNTIYF. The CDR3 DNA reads TGTGCCAGCAGCCGTGGGGGACCTCACTCTGGAAACACCATATATTTT.

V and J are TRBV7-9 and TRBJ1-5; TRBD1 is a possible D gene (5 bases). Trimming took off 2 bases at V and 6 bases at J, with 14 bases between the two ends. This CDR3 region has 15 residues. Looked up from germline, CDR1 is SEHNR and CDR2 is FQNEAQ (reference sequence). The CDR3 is CASSLSSRGGQPQHF. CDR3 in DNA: TGTGCCAGCAGCTTATCTTCCCGGGGCGGTCAGCCCCAGCATTTT.

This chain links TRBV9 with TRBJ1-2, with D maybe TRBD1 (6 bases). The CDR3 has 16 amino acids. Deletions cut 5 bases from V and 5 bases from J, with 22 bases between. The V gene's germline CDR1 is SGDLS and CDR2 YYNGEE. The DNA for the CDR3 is TGTGCCAGCAGTGCCTACCCCTTAGGGGGGGAGTATGGCTACACCTTC. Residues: CASSAYPLGGEYGYTF. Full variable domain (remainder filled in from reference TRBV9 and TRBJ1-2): DSGVTQTPKHLITATGQRVTLRCSPRSGDLSVYWYQQSLDQGLQFLIQYYNGEERAKGNILERFSAQQFPDLHSELNLSSLELGDSALYFCASSAYPLGGEYGYTFGSGTRLTVV.

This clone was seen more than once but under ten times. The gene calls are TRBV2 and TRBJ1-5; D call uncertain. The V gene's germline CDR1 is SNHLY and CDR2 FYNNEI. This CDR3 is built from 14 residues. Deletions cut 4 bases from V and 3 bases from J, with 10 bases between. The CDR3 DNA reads TGTGCCAGCAGTGCCAGGACGAACAATCAGCCCCAGCATTTT. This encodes CASSARTNNQPQHF.

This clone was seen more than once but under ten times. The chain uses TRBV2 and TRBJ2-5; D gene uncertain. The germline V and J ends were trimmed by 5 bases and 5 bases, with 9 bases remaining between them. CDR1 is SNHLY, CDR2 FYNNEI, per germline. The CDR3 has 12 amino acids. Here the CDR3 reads CASSFSEETQYF. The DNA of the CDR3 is TGTGCCAGCAGTTTTAGTGAGGAGACCCAGTACTTC.

CDR3 DNA sequence: TGTGCCAGCAGTGGACCTAGCGGGGTCCAAGAGACCCAGTACTTC. Protein: CASSGPSGVQETQYF. The chain joins TRBV28 to TRBJ2-5, with TRBD2 matching 9 bases. Germline-derived CDR1 and CDR2 are MDHEN and SYDVKM. Losses at the gene ends were 5 bases for V and 1 base for J; bases not matched to a gene: 5. The CDR3 consists of 15 residues.

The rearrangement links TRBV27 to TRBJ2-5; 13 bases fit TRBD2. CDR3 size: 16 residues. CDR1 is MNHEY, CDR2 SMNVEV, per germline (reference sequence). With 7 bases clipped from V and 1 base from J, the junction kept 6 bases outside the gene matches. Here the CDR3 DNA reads TGTGCCAGCATGGGACTAGCGGGAAAGGGCCAAGAGACCCAGTACTTC. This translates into CASMGLAGKGQETQYF.

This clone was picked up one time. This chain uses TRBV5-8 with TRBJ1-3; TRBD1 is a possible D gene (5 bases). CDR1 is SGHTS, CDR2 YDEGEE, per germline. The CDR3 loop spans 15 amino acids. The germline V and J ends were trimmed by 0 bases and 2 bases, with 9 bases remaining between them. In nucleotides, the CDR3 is TGTGCCAGCAGCTTGGACCCGGGACCTGGAAACACCATATATTTT. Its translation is CASSLDPGPGNTIYF.

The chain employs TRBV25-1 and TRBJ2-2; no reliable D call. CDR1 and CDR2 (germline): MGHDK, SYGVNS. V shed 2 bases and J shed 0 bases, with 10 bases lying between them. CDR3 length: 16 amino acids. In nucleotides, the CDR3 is TGTGCCAGCAGTGAACGCGACAAAACGAACACCGGGGAGCTGTTTTTT. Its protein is CASSERDKTNTGELFF.

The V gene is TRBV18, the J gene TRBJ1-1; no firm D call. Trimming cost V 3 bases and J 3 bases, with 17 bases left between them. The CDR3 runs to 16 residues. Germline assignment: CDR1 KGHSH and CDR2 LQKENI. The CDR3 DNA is TGTGCCAGCTCACCGTACAGACCCACCGGACACACTGAAGCTTTCTTT. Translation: CASSPYRPTGHTEAFF.

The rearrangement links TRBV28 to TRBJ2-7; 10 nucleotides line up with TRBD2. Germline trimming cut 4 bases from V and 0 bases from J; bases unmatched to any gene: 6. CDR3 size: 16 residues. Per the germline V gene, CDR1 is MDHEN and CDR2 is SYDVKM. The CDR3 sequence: CASSSLAGKSSYEQYF. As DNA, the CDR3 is TGTGCCAGCAGTTCACTAGCGGGAAAAAGCTCCTACGAGCAGTACTTC.

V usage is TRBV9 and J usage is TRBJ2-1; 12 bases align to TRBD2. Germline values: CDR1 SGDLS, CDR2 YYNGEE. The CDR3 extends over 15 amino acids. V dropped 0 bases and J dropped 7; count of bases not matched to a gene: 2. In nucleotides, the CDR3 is TGTGCCAGCAGCGTAGGACTAGCGGGAGTGAATGAGCAGTTCTTC. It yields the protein CASSVGLAGVNEQFF.

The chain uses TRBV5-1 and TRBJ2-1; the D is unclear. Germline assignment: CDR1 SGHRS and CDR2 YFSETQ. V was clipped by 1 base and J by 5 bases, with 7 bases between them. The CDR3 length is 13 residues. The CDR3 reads CASSLQVNNEQFF. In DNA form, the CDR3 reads TGCGCCAGCAGCTTGCAGGTAAACAATGAGCAGTTCTTC.

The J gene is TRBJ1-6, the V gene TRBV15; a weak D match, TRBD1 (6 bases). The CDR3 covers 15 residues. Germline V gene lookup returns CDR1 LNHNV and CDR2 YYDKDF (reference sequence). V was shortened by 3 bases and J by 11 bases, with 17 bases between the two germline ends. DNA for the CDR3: TGTGCCACCAGCAGGGGGGGCGTAGGGAACCCACCCCTCCACTTT. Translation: CATSRGGVGNPPLHF.

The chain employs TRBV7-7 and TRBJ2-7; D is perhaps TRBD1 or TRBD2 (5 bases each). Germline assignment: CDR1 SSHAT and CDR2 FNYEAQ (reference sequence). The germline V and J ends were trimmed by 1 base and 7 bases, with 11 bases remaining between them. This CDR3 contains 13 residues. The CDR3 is CASSLEPGREQYF. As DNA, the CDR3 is TGTGCCAGCAGCTTAGAACCAGGGAGAGAGCAGTACTTC. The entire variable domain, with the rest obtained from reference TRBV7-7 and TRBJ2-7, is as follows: GAGVSQSPRYKVTKRGQDVTLRCDPISSHATLYWYQQALGQGPEFLTYFNYEAQPDKSGLPSDRFSAERPEGSISTLTIQRTEQRDSAMYRCASSLEPGREQYFGPGTRLTVT.

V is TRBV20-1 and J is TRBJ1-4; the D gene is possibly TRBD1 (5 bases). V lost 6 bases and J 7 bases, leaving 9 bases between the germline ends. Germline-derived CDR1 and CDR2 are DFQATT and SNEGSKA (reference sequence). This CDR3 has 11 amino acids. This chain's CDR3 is CSAREGEKLFF. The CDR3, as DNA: TGCAGTGCCAGGGAGGGTGAAAAACTGTTTTTT.

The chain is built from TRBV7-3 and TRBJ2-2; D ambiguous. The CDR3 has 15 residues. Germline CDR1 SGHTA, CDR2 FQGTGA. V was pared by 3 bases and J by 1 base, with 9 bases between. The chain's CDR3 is CASSLEPKNTGELFF. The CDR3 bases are TGTGCCAGCAGCTTGGAGCCCAAGAACACCGGGGAGCTGTTTTTT.

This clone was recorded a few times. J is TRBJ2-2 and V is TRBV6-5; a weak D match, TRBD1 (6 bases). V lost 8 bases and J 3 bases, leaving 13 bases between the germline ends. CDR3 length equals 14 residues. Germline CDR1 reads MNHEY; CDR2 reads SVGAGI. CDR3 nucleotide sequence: TGTGCCAGCCGACAGGTGGGCGACACCGGGGAGCTGTTTTTT. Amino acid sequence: CASRQVGDTGELFF.

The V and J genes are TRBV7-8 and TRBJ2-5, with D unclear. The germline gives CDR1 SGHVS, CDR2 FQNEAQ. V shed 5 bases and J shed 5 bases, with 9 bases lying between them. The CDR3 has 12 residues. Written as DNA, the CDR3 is TGTGCCAGCAGCCCCACTTGGGAGACCCAGTACTTC. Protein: CASSPTWETQYF.

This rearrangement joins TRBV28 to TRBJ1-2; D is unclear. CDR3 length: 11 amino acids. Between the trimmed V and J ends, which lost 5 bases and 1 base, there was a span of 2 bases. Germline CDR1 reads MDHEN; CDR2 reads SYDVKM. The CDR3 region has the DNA TGTGCCAGCAGTGATAACTATGGCTACACCTTC. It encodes CASSDNYGYTF.

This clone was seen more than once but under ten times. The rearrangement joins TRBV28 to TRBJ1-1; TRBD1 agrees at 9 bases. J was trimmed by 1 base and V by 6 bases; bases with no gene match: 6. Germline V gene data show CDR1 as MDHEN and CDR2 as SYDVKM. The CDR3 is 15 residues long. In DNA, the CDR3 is TGTGCCAGCAGCCCAGTGGGACAGGGGAACACTGAAGCTTTCTTT. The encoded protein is CASSPVGQGNTEAFF. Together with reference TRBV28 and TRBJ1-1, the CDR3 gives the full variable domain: DVKVTQSSRYLVKRTGEKVFLECVQDMDHENMFWYRQDPGLGLRLIYFSYDVKMKEKGDIPEGYSVSREKKERFSLILESASTNQTSMYLCASSPVGQGNTEAFFGQGTRLTVV.